One sample yielded the 31 T cell receptor beta chains listed below, sequenced in a study of OX40 agonist ivuxolimab in advanced cancers. Repertoires were generated with immunoSEQ multiplex PCR, while TCRdb's copy carries only in-frame clones and drops some. Of approximately 30,000 clones listed, roughly nine tenths are singletons. Sequenced here: CD4+ or CD8+ T cells sorted from blood, sampled in a trial of the OX40 agonist ivuxolimab. Every receptor here comes from an adult with an advanced solid tumor such as melanoma, head and neck, liver or kidney cancer.

J is TRBJ2-3 and V is TRBV14; 8 nucleotides align to TRBD1. V shed 4 bases, J shed 1 base, and the junction held 7 bases outside the gene matches. CDR3 size: 16 residues. From germline, CDR1 is SGHDN and CDR2 FVKESK. CDR3 protein: CASSRFPGQGTDTQYF. The CDR3 DNA is TGTGCCAGCAGCCGCTTCCCGGGACAGGGCACAGATACGCAGTATTTT.

The CDR3 region has the DNA TGTGCCAGCGCGGTGGATAAGCCCTACGAGCAGTACTTC. It yields the protein CASAVDKPYEQYF. The genes are TRBV2 and TRBJ2-7; D unresolved. Trimming pared 8 bases from V and 2 bases from J, leaving 13 bases between. This CDR3 comprises 13 residues. Germline CDR1 reads SNHLY; CDR2 reads FYNNEI.

CDR3 protein: CASTTGAGFSTDTQYF. CDR3 DNA sequence: TGTGCCAGCACAACCGGTGCGGGGTTTAGCACAGATACGCAGTATTTT. The chain uses TRBV11-2 and TRBJ2-3, with D possibly being TRBD2 (6 bases). The CDR3 has 16 amino acids. Germline V gene lookup returns CDR1 SGHAT and CDR2 FQNNGV. With 7 bases removed from V and 0 bases from J, the gap between germline ends came to 17 bases.

The genes are TRBV5-1 and TRBJ1-2; perhaps TRBD1 as D (6 bases). CDR1 and CDR2 (germline): SGHRS, YFSETQ. This CDR3 region has 15 residues. Between the trimmed V and J ends, which lost 2 bases and 0 bases, there was a span of 11 bases. CDR3 nucleotides: TGCGCCAGCAGCTTTGGGGACAATTCTAACTATGGCTACACCTTC. Translated, it gives CASSFGDNSNYGYTF.

The gene calls are TRBV18 and TRBJ2-3; D is ambiguous. This CDR3 comprises 12 residues. V was pared by 3 bases and J by 2 bases, with 3 bases between. From germline, CDR1 is KGHSH and CDR2 LQKENI. The CDR3 loop is CASSPATDTQYF. The CDR3 region has the DNA TGTGCCAGCTCACCGGCCACAGATACGCAGTATTTT.

This chain joins TRBV6-5 and TRBJ1-6; D unclear. The V end was cut by 8 bases, the J end by 0 bases, with 11 bases between. The CDR3 covers 15 residues. CDR1 is MNHEY, CDR2 SVGAGI, per germline. The DNA for the CDR3 is TGTGCCAGCCCCCTCTCGCCCTCCTATAATTCACCCCTCCACTTT. It encodes CASPLSPSYNSPLHF.

The chain is built from TRBV19 and TRBJ1-4, with D possibly TRBD1 on 5 matching bases. The V gene's germline CDR1 is LNHDA and CDR2 SQIVND (reference sequence). V was clipped by 10 bases and J by 5 bases, with 8 bases between them. There are 11 residues in the CDR3. CDR3 in DNA: TGTGCCATCCGGGGCAATGAAAAACTGTTTTTT. Protein product: CAIRGNEKLFF.

The chain combines TRBV11-1 with TRBJ2-3; 8 bases are shared with TRBD2. Germline V gene sequence: CDR1 SGHAT, CDR2 FQDESV (reference sequence). With 1 base clipped from V and 2 bases from J, the junction kept 5 bases outside the gene matches. The CDR3 has 16 amino acids. This chain's CDR3 is CASSLVLAEPTDTQYF. CDR3 in DNA: TGTGCCAGCAGCTTAGTACTAGCGGAACCCACAGATACGCAGTATTTT.

This chain joins TRBV10-3 and TRBJ1-6; possible D gene TRBD1, 5 bases. The V end lost 3 bases, the J end lost 5 bases, and 8 bases lay between the germline ends. From germline, CDR1 is ENHRY and CDR2 SYGVKD. CDR3 size: 14 residues. The CDR3 DNA sequence: TGTGCCATCAGTGACGGGGCGGATAATTCACCCCTCCACTTT. The encoded protein is CAISDGADNSPLHF.

This chain joins TRBV29-1 and TRBJ1-3, with a tentative D call TRBD1 (5 bases). Between the trimmed V and J ends, which lost 1 base and 0 bases, there was a span of 10 bases. Germline lookup yields CDR1 SQVTM and CDR2 ANQGSEA. This CDR3 is built from 15 residues. The CDR3 is CSVEVWGSSGNTIYF. The DNA for the CDR3 is TGCAGCGTTGAAGTATGGGGGAGCTCTGGAAACACCATATATTTT.

V is TRBV10-3 and J is TRBJ2-2; 8 bases match TRBD2. The CDR3 has 15 residues. V shed 8 bases, J shed 0 bases, and the junction held 5 bases outside the gene matches. Germline V gives CDR1 ENHRY, CDR2 SYGVKD. The CDR3 here is CAILAGGTNTGELFF. As DNA, the CDR3 is TGTGCCATCCTAGCGGGCGGAACGAACACCGGGGAGCTGTTTTTT.

The chain is built from TRBV7-7 and TRBJ2-1; 12 bases agree with TRBD1. The J segment lost 10 bases and the V segment lost 5 bases, leaving 9 bases of the junction unmatched. The CDR3 consists of 15 residues. Germline lookup yields CDR1 SSHAT and CDR2 FNYEAQ (reference sequence). The CDR3 loop is CASSLTGDRGQEQFF. CDR3 bases: TGTGCCAGCAGCCTCACCGGGGACAGGGGGCAAGAGCAGTTCTTC.

This clone was recorded once. The chain couples TRBV6-5 to TRBJ1-6, with D perhaps TRBD1 (6 bases). The CDR3 has 14 residues. V gave up 7 bases and J gave up 12 bases, with 19 bases separating them. Germline-derived CDR1 and CDR2 are MNHEY and SVGAGI. The CDR3 loop reads CASNPGAKGLPLHF. The CDR3 nucleotides are TGTGCCAGCAATCCGGGGGCAAAGGGGTTACCCCTCCACTTT.

The chain links TRBV25-1 to TRBJ1-2; the D gene is possibly TRBD1 (5 bases). CDR1 and CDR2 from the germline V gene are MGHDK and SYGVNS. CDR3 length equals 17 residues. Trimming removed 1 base from V and 4 bases from J, with 19 bases in between. As DNA, the CDR3 is TGTGCCAGCAGTGAATCTCGGGGCAGGGAGGGCCGCTATGGCTACACCTTC. Amino acids: CASSESRGREGRYGYTF.

The chain is built from TRBV2 and TRBJ2-2, with D unresolved. Germline V gives CDR1 SNHLY, CDR2 FYNNEI. The CDR3 runs 13 residues. V lost 4 bases and J lost 3, with 6 bases in between. CDR3 coding DNA: TGTGCCAGCAGTGTGAGCGACACCGGGGAGCTGTTTTTT. This codes for CASSVSDTGELFF.

The sample holds a few counts of this clone. The chain joins TRBV5-4 to TRBJ1-4; D might be TRBD1 (5 bases). Germline loops: CDR1 SGHNT, CDR2 YYREEE (reference sequence). The V end lost 1 base, the J end lost 8 bases, and 15 bases lay between the germline ends. The CDR3 sequence is 15 residues long. CDR3 residues: CASSLRFGTEEKLFF. The CDR3, as DNA: TGTGCCAGCAGCTTGAGGTTCGGGACGGAGGAAAAACTGTTTTTT.

This chain connects TRBV10-3 to TRBJ1-2; D remains ambiguous. The V gene's germline CDR1 is ENHRY and CDR2 SYGVKD. V was cut by 4 bases and J by 8 bases, with 17 bases left in between. This CDR3 is built from 14 residues. The CDR3 nucleotides are TGTGCCATCAGTGTGGGTCCAGGCGTTGACGGCTACACCTTC. The encoded protein is CAISVGPGVDGYTF.

The chain recombines TRBV19 with TRBJ1-5, with no clear D. Germline V gene data show CDR1 as LNHDA and CDR2 as SQIVND (reference sequence). The CDR3 is made up of 14 amino acids. Deletions cut 0 bases from V and 4 bases from J, with 7 bases between. As DNA, the CDR3 is TGTGCCAGTAGTATAGATCCAGGAAATCAGCCCCAGCATTTT. It yields the protein CASSIDPGNQPQHF.

The chain links TRBV27 to TRBJ1-1; maybe TRBD1 (5 bases). This CDR3 has 16 amino acids. Germline V gene sequence: CDR1 MNHEY, CDR2 SMNVEV (reference sequence). V lost 4 bases to trimming and J lost 1 base, with 16 bases between them. CDR3 DNA: TGTGCCAGCAGTTCCCCAGGGTTTTCGGGGAACACTGAAGCTTTCTTT. This gives the protein CASSSPGFSGNTEAFF.

The V gene is TRBV5-1, the J gene TRBJ1-2; D perhaps matches TRBD1 (5 bases). This CDR3 has 15 residues. CDR1 and CDR2 (germline): SGHRS, YFSETQ. The germline V and J ends were trimmed by 4 bases and 7 bases, with 20 bases remaining between them. The CDR3 DNA is TGCGCCAGCAGCCCGCGCTCAGGGTGGTTATCTGGCTACACCTTC. This codes for CASSPRSGWLSGYTF.

The chain joins TRBV9 to TRBJ2-3; D unclear. V shed 1 base and J shed 1 base, with 7 bases lying between them. Germline V lookup: CDR1 SGDLS, CDR2 YYNGEE. The CDR3 consists of 14 residues. CDR3 amino acids: CASSVWTGTDTQYF. CDR3 nucleotides: TGTGCCAGCAGCGTATGGACGGGCACAGATACGCAGTATTTT.

This clone showed up just once. The chain links TRBV19 to TRBJ2-3; possible D gene TRBD2, 5 bases. This CDR3 spans 17 amino acids. Germline assignment: CDR1 LNHDA and CDR2 SQIVND (reference sequence). V was pared by 3 bases and J by 4 bases, with 20 bases between. In DNA, the CDR3 is TGTGCCAGTAGTATGCTCCTCGGACTTCCAAAGGCAGATACGCAGTATTTT. Translation gives CASSMLLGLPKADTQYF.

The rearrangement uses TRBV9 and TRBJ2-1; 11 nucleotides match TRBD2. V trimming: 1 base; J trimming: 7 bases; junction bases outside the gene matches: 7. This CDR3 is built from 16 residues. The germline V gene encodes CDR1 SGDLS and CDR2 YYNGEE. The CDR3 DNA sequence: TGTGCCAGCAGCGTAACCGCTAGCGGGGGGCGGAATGAGCAGTTCTTC. Its protein is CASSVTASGGRNEQFF.

The J gene is TRBJ2-5, the V gene TRBV10-2, with D possibly matching TRBD1 (5 bases). The CDR3 has 15 residues. CDR1 and CDR2 from the germline V gene are WSHSY and SAAADI. Trimming took 6 bases from V and 5 from J, leaving 19 bases between them. CDR3 region: CASRGFGALVETQYF. The CDR3 DNA is TGCGCCAGCAGAGGGTTTGGGGCCCTGGTGGAGACCCAGTACTTC.

This rearrangement joins TRBV28 to TRBJ1-3, with unresolved D. The V and J ends lost 5 bases and 1 base respectively, with 3 bases between them. The CDR3 extends over 12 amino acids. Per germline, CDR1 MDHEN and CDR2 SYDVKM. The CDR3 protein is CASSVSGNTIYF. Here the CDR3 DNA reads TGTGCCAGCAGTGTTTCTGGAAACACCATATATTTT.

Here the CDR3 DNA reads TGTGCCAGCAGCTTACAGCTCTCTGGGGCCAACGTCCTGACTTTC. This codes for CASSLQLSGANVLTF. The genes are TRBV7-3 and TRBJ2-6; D not resolved. Germline V gene data show CDR1 as SGHTA and CDR2 as FQGTGA. This CDR3 is built from 15 residues. Trimming pared 2 bases from V and 0 bases from J, leaving 5 bases between.

The chain uses TRBV5-4 and TRBJ2-7, with 9 bases that match TRBD1. The CDR3 consists of 18 residues. With V trimmed by 0 bases and J by 2 bases, 12 bases remained unmatched. Germline assignment: CDR1 SGHNT and CDR2 YYREEE (reference sequence). The CDR3 nucleotides are TGTGCCAGCAGCTTGGCCGGGTCGACAGGGGGTTCCCCCTACGAGCAGTACTTC. It encodes CASSLAGSTGGSPYEQYF.

This clone was observed a few times. The CDR3 nucleotides are TGTGCCTGGAGTGTACAAAATTCACCCCTCCACTTT. Protein product: CAWSVQNSPLHF. V is TRBV30 and J is TRBJ1-6; D is unclear. Looked up from germline, CDR1 is GTSNPN and CDR2 is SVGIG (reference sequence). Between the trimmed V and J ends, which lost 0 bases and 7 bases, there was a span of 4 bases. This CDR3 spans 12 amino acids.

V is TRBV28 and J is TRBJ2-7; 8 positions match TRBD2. The CDR3 has 20 residues. The V and J ends lost 4 bases and 4 bases, in that order; junction bases with no gene match: 24. CDR1 and CDR2 from the germline V gene are MDHEN and SYDVKM. CDR3: CASSSYRHPGGGASIYEQYF. The CDR3 DNA sequence: TGTGCCAGCAGTTCCTACCGACACCCGGGGGGGGGCGCCTCGATTTACGAGCAGTACTTC.

This clone was recorded once. The V gene is TRBV4-3, the J gene TRBJ2-1; 9 nucleotides agree with TRBD1. The CDR3 is 17 amino acids. Germline V gene sequence: CDR1 LGHNA, CDR2 YSLEER. V lost 3 bases to trimming and J lost 0 bases; unmatched junction nucleotides: 6. CDR3 DNA sequence: TGCGCCAGCAGCCAGATGACAGGGGGTTACTCCTACAATGAGCAGTTCTTC. Translation gives CASSQMTGGYSYNEQFF.

CDR3 loop: CASRPGQGIWEQYF. Written as DNA, the CDR3 is TGTGCCAGCAGACCGGGACAGGGCATTTGGGAGCAGTACTTC. The V and J genes are TRBV2 and TRBJ2-7; 9 nucleotides match TRBD1. This CDR3 has 14 amino acids. CDR1 is SNHLY, CDR2 FYNNEI, per germline. The junction had 10 bases not matched to a gene; V was cut back by 6 bases and J by 7 bases.